This T cell receptor (beta chain) comes out of a study of T-cell reconstitution after alpha-beta-depleted transplantation in children (dated by TCRdb to 2015 to 2016). Describing the broader study: The study quantitatively tracked T-cell immune reconstitution after TCRalphabeta/CD19-depleted allogeneic hematopoietic cell transplantation in children using TCR repertoire profiling.

In light of the paper, this sample's treatment or condition label describes: allogeneic hematopoietic cell transplantation with graft depleted of TCRalphabeta T cells and CD19 B cells. The transplant recipients were children given TCRalphabeta/CD19-depleted allogeneic hematopoietic cell grafts. In this sample, this clonotype turned up a few times. The target of this receptor is not known. No per-base quality is available; no much larger clone lies one base away. Broad study findings and their caveats: In some patients, the high TCRbeta diversity seen at day 60 was put down to recipient T cells and intrathymic progenitors that had survived conditioning. Over subsequent months, a decline in hyperexpanded clone frequencies was noted, and after one year, T-cell counts and TCRbeta diversity were mostly ascribed to newly produced T cells. The apparently early alphabetaT-cell count recovery about two months after transplant was reportedly dependent on only several hundred rapidly expanded clones derived from non-depleted graft cells.

The library relied on PCR. Sequenced using an Illumina HiSeq 2500. TCR libraries were prepared with molecular barcoding, using unique molecular identifiers to normalize TCRbeta repertoire quantification. TCRdb itself trimmed the public reads at Q25 with fastp, ran MiXCR and retained productive beta chains. A single entry per CDR3 protein holds the most common genes and DNA from its merged rows. Here the sample has about 900,000 distinct CDR3 sequences; about 30% occur a single time. The ten most abundant clones make up under 30% of the sample. Trimming at the junction amounts to 6 bases on V and 2 bases on J, and the germline ends lie 13 bases apart. The CDR3 runs 13 residues from the cysteine to the phenylalanine. The kept DNA is CDR3 alone, 39 bases in frame from the first base. CDR1 is given as DFQATT and CDR2 as SNEGSKA, both from the germline V gene (reference sequence).

This receptor chain uses TRBV20-1 and TRBJ2-5; 5 matching bases give a weak D call of TRBD2. The specimen was PBMCs, mostly from graft donor cells, collected 360 days after TCRalphabeta/CD19-depleted stem cell transplant. The clonotype originates from a boy less than two years old who had a stem cell transplant for SCID, so the T cells may come from the graft donor. CDR3 region: CSARGLGQETQYF. In nucleotide form, the sequence is TGCAGTGCACGGGGTCTGGGACAAGAGACCCAGTACTTC.